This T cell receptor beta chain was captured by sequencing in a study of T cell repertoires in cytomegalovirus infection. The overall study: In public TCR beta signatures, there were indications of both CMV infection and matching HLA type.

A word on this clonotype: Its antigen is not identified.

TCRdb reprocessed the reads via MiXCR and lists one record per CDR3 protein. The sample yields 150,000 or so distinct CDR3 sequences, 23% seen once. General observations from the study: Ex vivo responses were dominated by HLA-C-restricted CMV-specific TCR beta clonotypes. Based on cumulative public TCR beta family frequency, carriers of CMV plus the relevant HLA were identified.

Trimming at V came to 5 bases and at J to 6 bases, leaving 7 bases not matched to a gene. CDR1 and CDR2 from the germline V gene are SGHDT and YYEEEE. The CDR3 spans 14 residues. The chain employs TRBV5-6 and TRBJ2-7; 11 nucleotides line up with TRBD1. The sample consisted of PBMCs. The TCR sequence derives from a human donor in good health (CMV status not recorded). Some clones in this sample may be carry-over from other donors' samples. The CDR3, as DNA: TGTGCCAGCAGTTCCGGACAGGGGGCGGTCGAGCAGTACTTC. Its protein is CASSSGQGAVEQYF.